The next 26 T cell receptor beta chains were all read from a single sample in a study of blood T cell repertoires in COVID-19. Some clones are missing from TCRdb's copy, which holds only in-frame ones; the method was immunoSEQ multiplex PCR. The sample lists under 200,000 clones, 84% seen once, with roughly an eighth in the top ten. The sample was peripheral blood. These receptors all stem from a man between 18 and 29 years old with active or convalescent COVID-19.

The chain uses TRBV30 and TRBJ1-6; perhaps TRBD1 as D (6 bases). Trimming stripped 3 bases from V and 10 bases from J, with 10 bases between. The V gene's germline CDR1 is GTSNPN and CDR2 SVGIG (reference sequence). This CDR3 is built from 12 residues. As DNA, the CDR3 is TGTGCCTGGAGGGACAGCTACTCACCCCTCCACTTT. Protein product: CAWRDSYSPLHF.

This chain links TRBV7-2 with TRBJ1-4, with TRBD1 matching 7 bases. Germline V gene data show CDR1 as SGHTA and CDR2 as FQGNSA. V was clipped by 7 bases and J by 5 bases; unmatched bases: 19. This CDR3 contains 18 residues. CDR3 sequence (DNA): TGTGCCAGCACACTACAGGGGCTCCTCCGGGGGAGAAATGAAAAACTGTTTTTT. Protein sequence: CASTLQGLLRGRNEKLFF.

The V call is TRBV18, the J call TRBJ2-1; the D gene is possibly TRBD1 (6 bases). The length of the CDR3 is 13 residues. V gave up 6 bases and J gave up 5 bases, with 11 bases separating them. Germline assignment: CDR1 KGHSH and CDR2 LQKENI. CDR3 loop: CASSSTGNNEQFF. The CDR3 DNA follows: TGTGCCAGCTCCTCGACAGGAAACAATGAGCAGTTCTTC.

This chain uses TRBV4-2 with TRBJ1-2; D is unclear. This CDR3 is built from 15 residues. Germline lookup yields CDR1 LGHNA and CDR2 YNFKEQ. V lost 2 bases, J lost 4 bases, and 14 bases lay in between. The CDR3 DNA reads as TGTGCCAGCAGCCAAATACCGGGAGTTGGCTATGGCTACACCTTC. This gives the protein CASSQIPGVGYGYTF.

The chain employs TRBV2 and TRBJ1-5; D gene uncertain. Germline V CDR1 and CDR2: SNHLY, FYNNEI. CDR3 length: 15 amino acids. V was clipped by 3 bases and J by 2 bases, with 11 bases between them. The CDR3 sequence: CASSEETGGNQPQHF. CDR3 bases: TGTGCCAGCAGTGAGGAGACCGGGGGCAATCAGCCCCAGCATTTT.

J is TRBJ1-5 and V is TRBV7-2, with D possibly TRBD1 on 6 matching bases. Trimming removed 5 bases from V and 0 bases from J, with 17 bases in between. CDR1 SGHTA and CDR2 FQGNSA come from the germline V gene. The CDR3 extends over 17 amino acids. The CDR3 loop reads CASSAWAGAGSNQPQHF. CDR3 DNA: TGTGCCAGCAGCGCCTGGGCAGGGGCGGGTAGCAATCAGCCCCAGCATTTT.

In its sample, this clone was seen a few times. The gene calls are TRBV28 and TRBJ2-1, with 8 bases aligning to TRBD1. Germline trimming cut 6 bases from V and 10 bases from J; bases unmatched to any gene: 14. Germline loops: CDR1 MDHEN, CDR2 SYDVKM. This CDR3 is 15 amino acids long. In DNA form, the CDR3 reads TGTGCCAGCAGGCCAGGGGGCCGGTCGGGGAACGAGCAGTTCTTC. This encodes CASRPGGRSGNEQFF. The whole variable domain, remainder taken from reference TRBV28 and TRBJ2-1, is DVKVTQSSRYLVKRTGEKVFLECVQDMDHENMFWYRQDPGLGLRLIYFSYDVKMKEKGDIPEGYSVSREKKERFSLILESASTNQTSMYLCASRPGGRSGNEQFFGPGTRLTVL.

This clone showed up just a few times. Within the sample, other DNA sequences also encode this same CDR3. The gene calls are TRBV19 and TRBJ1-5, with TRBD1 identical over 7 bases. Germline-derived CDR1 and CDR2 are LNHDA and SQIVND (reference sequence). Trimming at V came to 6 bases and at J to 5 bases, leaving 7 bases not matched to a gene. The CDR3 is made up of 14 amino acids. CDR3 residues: CASSPTGAYQPQHF. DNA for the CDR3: TGTGCCAGTAGCCCTACAGGGGCTTATCAGCCCCAGCATTTT.

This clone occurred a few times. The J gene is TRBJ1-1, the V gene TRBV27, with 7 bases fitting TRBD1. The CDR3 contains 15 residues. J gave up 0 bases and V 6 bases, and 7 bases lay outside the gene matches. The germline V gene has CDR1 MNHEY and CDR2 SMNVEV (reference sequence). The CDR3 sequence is CASRLQGSMNTEAFF. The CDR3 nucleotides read TGTGCCAGCAGACTACAGGGGTCCATGAACACTGAAGCTTTCTTT.

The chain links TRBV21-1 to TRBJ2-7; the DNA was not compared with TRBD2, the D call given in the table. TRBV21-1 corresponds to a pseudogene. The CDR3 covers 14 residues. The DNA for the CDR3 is TGTGCCAGCAGCAATGGACTTTTTCCCTACGAGCAGTACTTC. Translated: CASSNGLFPYEQYF.

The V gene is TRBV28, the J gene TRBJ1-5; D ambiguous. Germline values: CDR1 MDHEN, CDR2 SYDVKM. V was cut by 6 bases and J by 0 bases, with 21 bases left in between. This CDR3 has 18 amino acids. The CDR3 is CASSDALLQQYSNQPQHF. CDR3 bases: TGTGCCAGCAGCGATGCCCTCTTACAGCAGTATAGCAATCAGCCCCAGCATTTT.

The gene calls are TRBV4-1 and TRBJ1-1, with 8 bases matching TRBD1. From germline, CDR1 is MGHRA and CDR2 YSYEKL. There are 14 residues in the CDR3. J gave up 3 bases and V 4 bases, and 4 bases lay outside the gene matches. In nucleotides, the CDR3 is TGCGCCAGCAGCCCCGGACAGGGAGACACTGAAGCTTTCTTT. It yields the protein CASSPGQGDTEAFF.

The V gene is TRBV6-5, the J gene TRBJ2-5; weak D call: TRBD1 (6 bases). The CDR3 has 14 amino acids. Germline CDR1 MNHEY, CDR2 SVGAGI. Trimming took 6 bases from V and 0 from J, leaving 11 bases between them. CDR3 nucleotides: TGTGCCAGCAGGATACAGGGAAACCAAGAGACCCAGTACTTC. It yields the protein CASRIQGNQETQYF.

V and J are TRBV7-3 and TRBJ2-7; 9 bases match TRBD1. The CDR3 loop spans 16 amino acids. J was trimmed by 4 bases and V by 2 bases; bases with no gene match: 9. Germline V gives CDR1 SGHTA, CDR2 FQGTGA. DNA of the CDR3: TGTGCCAGCAGCTTAGGGACAGGGACCGTCAGTTACGAGCAGTACTTC. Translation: CASSLGTGTVSYEQYF. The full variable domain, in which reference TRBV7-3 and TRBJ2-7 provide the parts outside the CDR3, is GAGVSQTPSNKVTEKGKYVELRCDPISGHTALYWYRQSLGQGPEFLIYFQGTGAADDSGLPNDRFFAVRPEGSVSTLKIQRTERGDSAVYLCASSLGTGTVSYEQYFGPGTRLTVT.

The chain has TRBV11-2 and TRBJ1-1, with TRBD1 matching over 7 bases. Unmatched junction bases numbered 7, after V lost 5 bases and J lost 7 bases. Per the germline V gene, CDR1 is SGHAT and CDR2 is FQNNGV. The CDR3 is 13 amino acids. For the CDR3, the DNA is TGTGCCAGCAGCCGTGACAGGGTAGATGAAGCTTTCTTT. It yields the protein CASSRDRVDEAFF.

The CDR3 reads CATSRARVNSPLHF. CDR3 in DNA: TGTGCCACCAGCAGAGCCAGGGTTAATTCACCCCTCCACTTT. V and J are TRBV15 and TRBJ1-6; D may be TRBD1 (5 bases). Trimming left V 1 base short and J 6 bases short, with 7 bases between. The CDR3 is 14 amino acids. Per germline, CDR1 LNHNV and CDR2 YYDKDF (reference sequence). Full variable domain (missing parts from reference TRBV15 and TRBJ1-6): DAMVIQNPRYQVTQFGKPVTLSCSQTLNHNVMYWYQQKSSQAPKLLFHYYDKDFNNEADTPDNFQSRRPNTSFCFLDIRSPGLGDTAMYLCATSRARVNSPLHFGNGTRLTVT.

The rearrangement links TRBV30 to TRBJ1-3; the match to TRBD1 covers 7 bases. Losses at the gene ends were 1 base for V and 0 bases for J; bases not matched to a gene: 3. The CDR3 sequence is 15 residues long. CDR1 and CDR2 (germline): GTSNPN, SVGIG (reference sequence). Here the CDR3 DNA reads TGTGCCTGGAGTGGAGACAGGGTCTCTGGAAACACCATATATTTT. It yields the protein CAWSGDRVSGNTIYF.

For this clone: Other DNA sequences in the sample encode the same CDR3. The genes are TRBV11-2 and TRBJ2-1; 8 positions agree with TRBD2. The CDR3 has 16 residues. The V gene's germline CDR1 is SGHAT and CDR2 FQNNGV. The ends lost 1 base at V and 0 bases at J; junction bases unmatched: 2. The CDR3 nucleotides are TGTGCCAGCAGCTTAGTTGCGGGAGGCTCCTACAATGAGCAGTTCTTC. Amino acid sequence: CASSLVAGGSYNEQFF.

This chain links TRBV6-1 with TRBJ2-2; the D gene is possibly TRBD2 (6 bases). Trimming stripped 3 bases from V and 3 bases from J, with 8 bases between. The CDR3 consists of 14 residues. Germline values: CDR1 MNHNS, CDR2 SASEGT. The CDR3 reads CASSDERDTGELFF. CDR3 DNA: TGTGCCAGCAGTGATGAGCGGGACACCGGGGAGCTGTTTTTT.

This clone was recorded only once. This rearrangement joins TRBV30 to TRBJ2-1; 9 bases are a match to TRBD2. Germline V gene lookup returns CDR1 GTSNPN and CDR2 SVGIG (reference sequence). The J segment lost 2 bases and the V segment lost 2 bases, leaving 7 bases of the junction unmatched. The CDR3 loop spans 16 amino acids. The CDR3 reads CAWSKGASGAYNEQFF. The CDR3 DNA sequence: TGTGCCTGGAGTAAAGGCGCTAGCGGGGCCTACAATGAGCAGTTCTTC.

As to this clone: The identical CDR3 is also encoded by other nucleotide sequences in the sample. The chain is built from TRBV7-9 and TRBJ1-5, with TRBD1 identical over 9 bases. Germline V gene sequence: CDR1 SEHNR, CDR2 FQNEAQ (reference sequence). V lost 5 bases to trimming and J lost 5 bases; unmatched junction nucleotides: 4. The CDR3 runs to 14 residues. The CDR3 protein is CASSPGQGDQPQHF. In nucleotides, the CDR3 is TGTGCCAGCAGCCCGGGACAGGGAGATCAGCCCCAGCATTTT.

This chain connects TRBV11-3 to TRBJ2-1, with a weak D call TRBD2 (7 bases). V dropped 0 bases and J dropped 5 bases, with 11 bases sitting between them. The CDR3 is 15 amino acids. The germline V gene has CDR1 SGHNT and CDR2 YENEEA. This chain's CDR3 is CASSLEGGRNNEQFF. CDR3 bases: TGTGCCAGCAGCTTAGAGGGGGGGCGTAACAATGAGCAGTTCTTC.

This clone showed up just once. The CDR3 nucleotides are TGTGCCAGCAGACCCCGGGACAGGGCCGAGCAGTACTTC. As protein: CASRPRDRAEQYF. The V and J genes are TRBV6-6 and TRBJ2-7, with 9 bases aligning to TRBD1. Germline V gene sequence: CDR1 MNHNY, CDR2 SVGAGI (reference sequence). J gave up 6 bases and V 6 bases, and 6 bases lay outside the gene matches. The CDR3 is 13 amino acids.

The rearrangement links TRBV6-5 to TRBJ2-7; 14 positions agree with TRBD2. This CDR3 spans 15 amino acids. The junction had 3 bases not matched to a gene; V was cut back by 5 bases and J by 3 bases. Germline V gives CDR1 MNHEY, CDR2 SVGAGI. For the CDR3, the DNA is TGTGCCAGCAGTCGACTAGCGGGGGGGCGCTACGAGCAGTACTTC. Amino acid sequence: CASSRLAGGRYEQYF.

The CDR3 nucleotides are TGTGCCAGCAGCCCCGGACTAGCGGTTTTTTACGAGCAGTACTTC. This codes for CASSPGLAVFYEQYF. The V call is TRBV3-1 (or the pseudogene TRBV3-2), the J call TRBJ2-7; 10 bases fit TRBD2. The CDR3 runs 15 residues. Germline V CDR1 and CDR2: LGHDT, YNNKEL (reference sequence). With V trimmed by 4 bases and J by 4 bases, 7 bases remained unmatched.

CDR3 sequence reads: CASSRTSGTYNEQFF. CDR3 in DNA: TGCGCCAGCAGCAGGACTAGCGGAACCTACAATGAGCAGTTCTTC. V usage is TRBV5-1 and J usage is TRBJ2-1; 10 bases match TRBD2. V trimming: 4 bases; J trimming: 2 bases; junction bases outside the gene matches: 3. Germline V gene sequence: CDR1 SGHRS, CDR2 YFSETQ. CDR3 length: 15 residues. Looking up the rest from reference TRBV5-1 and TRBJ2-1 gives the full variable domain: KAGVTQTPRYLIKTRGQQVTLSCSPISGHRSVSWYQQTPGQGLQFLFEYFSETQRNKGNFPGRFSGRQFSNSRSEMNVSTLELGDSALYLCASSRTSGTYNEQFFGPGTRLTVL.